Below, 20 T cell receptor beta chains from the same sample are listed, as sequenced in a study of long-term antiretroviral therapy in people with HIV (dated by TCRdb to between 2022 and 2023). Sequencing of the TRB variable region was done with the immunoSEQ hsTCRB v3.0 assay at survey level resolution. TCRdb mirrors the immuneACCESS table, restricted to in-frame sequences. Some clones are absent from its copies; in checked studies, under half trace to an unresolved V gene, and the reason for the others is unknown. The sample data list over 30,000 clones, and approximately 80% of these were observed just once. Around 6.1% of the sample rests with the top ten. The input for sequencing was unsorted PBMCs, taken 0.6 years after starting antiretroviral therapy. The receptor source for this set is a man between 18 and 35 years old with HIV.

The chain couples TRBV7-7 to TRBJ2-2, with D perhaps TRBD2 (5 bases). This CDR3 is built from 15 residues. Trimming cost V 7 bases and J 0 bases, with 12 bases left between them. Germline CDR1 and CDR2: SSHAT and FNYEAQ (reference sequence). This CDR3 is CASTDGITNTGELFF. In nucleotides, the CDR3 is TGTGCCAGCACCGACGGGATTACGAACACCGGGGAGCTGTTTTTT.

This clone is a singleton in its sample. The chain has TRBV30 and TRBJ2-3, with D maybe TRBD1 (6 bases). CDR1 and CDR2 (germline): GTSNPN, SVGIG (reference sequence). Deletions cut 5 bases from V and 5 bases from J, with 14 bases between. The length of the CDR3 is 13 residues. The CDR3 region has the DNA TGTGCCTGGGCCACAGGGTTCGGAGATACGCAGTATTTT. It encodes CAWATGFGDTQYF.

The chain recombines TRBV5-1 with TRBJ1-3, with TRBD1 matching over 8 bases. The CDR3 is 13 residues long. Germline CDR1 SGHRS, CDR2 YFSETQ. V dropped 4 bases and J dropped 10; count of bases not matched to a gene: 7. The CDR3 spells CASSEQGQGTIYF. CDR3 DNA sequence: TGCGCCAGCAGCGAGCAAGGACAGGGTACCATATATTTT.

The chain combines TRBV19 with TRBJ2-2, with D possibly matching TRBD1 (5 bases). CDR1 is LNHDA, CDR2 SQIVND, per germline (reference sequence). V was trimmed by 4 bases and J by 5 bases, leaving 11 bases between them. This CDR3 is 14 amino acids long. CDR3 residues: CASSNRGETGELFF. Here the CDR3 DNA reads TGTGCCAGTAGTAATAGGGGCGAGACCGGGGAGCTGTTTTTT. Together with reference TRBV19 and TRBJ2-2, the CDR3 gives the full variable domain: DGGITQSPKYLFRKEGQNVTLSCEQNLNHDAMYWYRQDPGQGLRLIYYSQIVNDFQKGDIAEGYSVSREKKESFPLTVTSAQKNPTAFYLCASSNRGETGELFFGEGSRLTVL.

CDR3 sequence (DNA): TGCGCCAGCAGCTTGGGCCAGGGGGGAAACACCATATATTTT. Protein: CASSLGQGGNTIYF. The chain combines TRBV5-1 with TRBJ1-3, with D tentatively TRBD1 (6 bases). Germline V CDR1 and CDR2: SGHRS, YFSETQ. The CDR3 has 14 amino acids. Deletions cut 0 bases from V and 4 bases from J, with 8 bases between.

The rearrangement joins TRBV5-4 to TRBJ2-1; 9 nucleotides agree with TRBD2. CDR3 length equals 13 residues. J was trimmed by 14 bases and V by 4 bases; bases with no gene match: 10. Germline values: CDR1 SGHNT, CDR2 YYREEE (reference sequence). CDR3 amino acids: CASSLGGLAGKFF. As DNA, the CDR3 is TGTGCCAGCAGCCTGGGCGGGCTAGCGGGGAAGTTCTTC.

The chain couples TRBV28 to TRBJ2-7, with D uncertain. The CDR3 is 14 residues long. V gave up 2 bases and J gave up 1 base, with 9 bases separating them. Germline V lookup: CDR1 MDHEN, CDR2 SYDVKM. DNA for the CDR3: TGTGCCAGCAGTTTACAAAAGAGATCCTACGAGCAGTACTTC. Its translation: CASSLQKRSYEQYF.

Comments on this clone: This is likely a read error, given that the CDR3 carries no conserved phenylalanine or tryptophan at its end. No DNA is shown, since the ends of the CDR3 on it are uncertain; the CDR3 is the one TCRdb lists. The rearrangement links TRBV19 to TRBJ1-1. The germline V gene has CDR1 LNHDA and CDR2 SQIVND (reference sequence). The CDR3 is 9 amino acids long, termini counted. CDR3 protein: CASTDTLTG.

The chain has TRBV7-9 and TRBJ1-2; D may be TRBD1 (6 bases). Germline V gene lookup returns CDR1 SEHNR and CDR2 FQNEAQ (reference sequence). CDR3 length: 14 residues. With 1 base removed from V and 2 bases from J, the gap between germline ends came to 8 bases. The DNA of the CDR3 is TGTGCCAGCAGCTTAGAAACAGGGAACTATGGCTACACCTTC. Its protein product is CASSLETGNYGYTF.

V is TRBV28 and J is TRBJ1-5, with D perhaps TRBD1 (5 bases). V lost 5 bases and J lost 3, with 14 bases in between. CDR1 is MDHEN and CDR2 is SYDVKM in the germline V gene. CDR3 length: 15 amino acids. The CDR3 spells CASSPSGAPNQPQHF. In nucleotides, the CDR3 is TGTGCCAGCAGTCCTAGTGGGGCGCCCAATCAGCCCCAGCATTTT.

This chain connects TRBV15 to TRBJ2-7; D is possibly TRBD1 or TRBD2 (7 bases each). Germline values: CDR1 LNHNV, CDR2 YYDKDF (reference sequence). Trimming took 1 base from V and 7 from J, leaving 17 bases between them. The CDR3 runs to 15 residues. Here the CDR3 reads CATSRVQGQGGEQYF. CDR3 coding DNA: TGTGCCACCAGCAGAGTCCAGGGGCAGGGGGGGGAGCAGTACTTC.

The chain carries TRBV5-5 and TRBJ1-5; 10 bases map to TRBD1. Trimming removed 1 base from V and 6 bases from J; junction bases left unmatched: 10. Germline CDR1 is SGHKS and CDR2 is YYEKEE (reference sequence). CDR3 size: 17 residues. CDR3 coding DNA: TGTGCCAGCAGCTTGATATTGGGGACAGGGGTCAGTCAGCCCCAGCATTTT. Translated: CASSLILGTGVSQPQHF.

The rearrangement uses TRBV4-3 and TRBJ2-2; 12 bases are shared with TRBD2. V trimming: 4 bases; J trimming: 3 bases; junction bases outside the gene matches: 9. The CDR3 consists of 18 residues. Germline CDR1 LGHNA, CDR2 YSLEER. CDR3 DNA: TGCGCCAGCAGCCCTATACTAGCGGGAGGTGGATACACCGGGGAGCTGTTTTTT. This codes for CASSPILAGGGYTGELFF.

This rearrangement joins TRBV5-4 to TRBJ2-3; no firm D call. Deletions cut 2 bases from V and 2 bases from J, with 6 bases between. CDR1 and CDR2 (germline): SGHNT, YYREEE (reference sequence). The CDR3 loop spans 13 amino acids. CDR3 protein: CASSLMDTDTQYF. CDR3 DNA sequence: TGTGCCAGCAGCTTAATGGACACAGATACGCAGTATTTT.

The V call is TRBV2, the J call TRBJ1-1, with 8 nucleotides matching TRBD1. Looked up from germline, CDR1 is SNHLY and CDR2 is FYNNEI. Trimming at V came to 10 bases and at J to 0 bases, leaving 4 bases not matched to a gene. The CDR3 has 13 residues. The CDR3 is CATRTGMNTEAFF. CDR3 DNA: TGTGCCACCCGGACAGGGATGAACACTGAAGCTTTCTTT. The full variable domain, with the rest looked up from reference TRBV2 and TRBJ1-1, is EPEVTQTPSHQVTQMGQEVILRCVPISNHLYFYWYRQILGQKVEFLVSFYNNEISEKSEIFDDQFSVERPDGSNFTLKIRSTKLEDSAMYFCATRTGMNTEAFFGQGTRLTVV.

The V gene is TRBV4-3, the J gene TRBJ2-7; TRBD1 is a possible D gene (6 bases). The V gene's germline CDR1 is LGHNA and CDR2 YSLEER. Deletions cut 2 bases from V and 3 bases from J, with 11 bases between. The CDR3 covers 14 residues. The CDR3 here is CASSQNTGFYEQYF. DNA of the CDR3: TGCGCCAGCAGCCAAAATACAGGGTTCTACGAGCAGTACTTC.

CDR3 loop: CASSLRAGGETQYF. CDR3 DNA: TGCGCCAGCAGCTTGAGGGCAGGGGGAGAGACCCAGTACTTC. The chain employs TRBV5-1 and TRBJ2-5, with TRBD1 matching 7 bases. Germline loops: CDR1 SGHRS, CDR2 YFSETQ. The CDR3 is 14 amino acids. V dropped 1 base and J dropped 4; count of bases not matched to a gene: 4.

The DNA of the CDR3 is TGTGCCAGCAGTACCCAGGGGACCGAAAACATTCAGTACTTC. Its translation: CASSTQGTENIQYF. The V gene is TRBV27, the J gene TRBJ2-4; D is possibly TRBD1 (6 bases). Trimming cost V 5 bases and J 5 bases, with 13 bases left between them. CDR1 and CDR2 from the germline V gene are MNHEY and SMNVEV (reference sequence). CDR3 length: 14 residues.

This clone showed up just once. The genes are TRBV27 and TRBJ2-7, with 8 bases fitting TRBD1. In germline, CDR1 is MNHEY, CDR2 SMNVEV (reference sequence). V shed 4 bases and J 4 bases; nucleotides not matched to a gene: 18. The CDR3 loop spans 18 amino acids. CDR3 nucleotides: TGTGCCAGCAGTTCAAGAGGTACAGGGGGATTTCGGCTTTACGAGCAGTACTTC. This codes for CASSSRGTGGFRLYEQYF.

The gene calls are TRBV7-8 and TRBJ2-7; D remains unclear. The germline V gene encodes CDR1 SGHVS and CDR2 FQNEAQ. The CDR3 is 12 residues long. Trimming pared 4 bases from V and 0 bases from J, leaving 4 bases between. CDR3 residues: CASSSSSYEQYF. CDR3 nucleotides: TGTGCCAGCAGCTCCAGCTCCTACGAGCAGTACTTC.